This TCR beta chain was sequenced during a study of cytomegalovirus exposure and HLA in healthy donors. Study results and limitations: Compared with the roughly 670-donor mean, an Asian-associated ancestry cluster reportedly had fewer N-insertions, according to a later analysis. The authors enumerated over 150 TCR beta chains as linked to cytomegalovirus. Later analysis demonstrated an association between a missense DCLRE1C variant and TCR beta V- and J-gene trimming. It was shown in a later analysis that HLA-associated TCR beta chains were more clonally expanded than other, equally common chains.

Of note for this clone: Its antigen is not known.

Germline loops: CDR1 GTSNPN, CDR2 SVGIG (reference sequence). V trimming: 3 bases; J trimming: 4 bases; junction bases outside the gene matches: 9. CDR3 length: 15 amino acids. The PCR was carried out with 60 Vbeta primers and 13 Jbeta primers. Here immunoSEQ multiplex PCR was the method, and the copy in TCRdb shows in-frame clones only, minus some. The sample lists 130,000 or so clones; 60% to 85% were seen once. Sample: PBMCs. This TCR derives from a man aged 25-40 years in good health and CMV-seronegative. V is TRBV30 and J is TRBJ1-5, with 7 nucleotides matching TRBD1. The CDR3 here is CAWRGTGARNQPQHF. The CDR3 DNA is TGTGCCTGGAGAGGTACAGGGGCACGTAATCAGCCCCAGCATTTT. The whole variable domain, filled in from reference TRBV30 and TRBJ1-5, reads SQTIHQWPATLVQPVGSPLSLECTVEGTSNPNLYWYRQAAGRGLQLLFYSVGIGQISSEVPQNLSASRPQDRQFILSSKKLLLSDSGFYLCAWRGTGARNQPQHFGDGTRLSIL.